Shown below are 27 T cell receptor beta chains from a single sample sequenced in a study of cytomegalovirus exposure and HLA in healthy donors. PCR employed 60 Vbeta and 13 Jbeta primers. This table comes from immunoSEQ multiplex PCR, and its TCRdb copy is limited to in-frame clones, with some not included. This sample carries around 300,000 clones, 80% to 90% of them seen once, and the ten largest clones take 2% to 3%. The source material was PBMCs. The receptor source for this set is a woman under 30 in good health and CMV-seronegative.

CDR3 amino acids: CASSIGQGHNGELFF. DNA of the CDR3: TGTGCCAGCAGCATCGGACAGGGTCATAACGGGGAGCTGTTTTTT. V gene TRBV5-8 combines with J gene TRBJ2-2, with 8 nucleotides matching TRBD1. The CDR3 runs to 15 residues. The trim removed 4 bases at V and 7 bases at J, leaving 9 bases unmatched. Looked up from germline, CDR1 is SGHTS and CDR2 is YDEGEE. The full variable domain, with the rest looked up from reference TRBV5-8 and TRBJ2-2, is EAGVTQSPTHLIKTRGQQATLRCSPISGHTSVYWYQQALGLGLQFLLWYDEGEERNRGNFPPRFSGRQFPNYSSELNVNALELEDSALYLCASSIGQGHNGELFFGEGSRLTVL.

The chain has TRBV9 and TRBJ2-6; 7 nucleotides line up with TRBD2. This CDR3 has 18 amino acids. V was clipped by 3 bases and J by 0 bases; unmatched bases: 9. The V gene's germline CDR1 is SGDLS and CDR2 YYNGEE. The chain's CDR3 is CASSGSGGRPSGANVLTF. The CDR3 DNA reads as TGTGCCAGCAGCGGGTCGGGGGGTCGCCCCTCTGGGGCCAACGTCCTGACTTTC.

The CDR3 region has the DNA TGTGCCTCATATCTAGGGGGGGGGACTGAAGCTTTCTTT. Protein sequence: CASYLGGGTEAFF. The chain recombines TRBV30 with TRBJ1-1; a possible D gene is TRBD1 (6 bases). This CDR3 is built from 13 residues. CDR1 and CDR2 (germline): GTSNPN, SVGIG (reference sequence). Trimming cost V 7 bases and J 5 bases, with 17 bases left between them.

This clone was found a few times. The chain links TRBV10-3 to TRBJ1-2; D is possibly TRBD1 (5 bases). In germline, CDR1 is ENHRY, CDR2 SYGVKD. The V gene lost 5 bases and the J gene lost 5 bases, with 6 bases spanning the gap. This CDR3 has 11 amino acids. In nucleotides, the CDR3 is TGTGCCATCAGTAGACAGTATGGCTACACCTTC. This encodes CAISRQYGYTF.

As DNA, the CDR3 is TGTGCCACCAGCAGAGATGGACTTGGGACAGATACGCAGTATTTT. Protein: CATSRDGLGTDTQYF. This chain connects TRBV15 to TRBJ2-3, with D tentatively TRBD2 (5 bases). CDR1 LNHNV and CDR2 YYDKDF come from the germline V gene (reference sequence). This CDR3 spans 15 amino acids. Between the trimmed V and J ends, which lost 0 bases and 3 bases, there was a span of 10 bases.

The chain uses TRBV6-5 and TRBJ1-2; the match to TRBD1 covers 8 bases. This CDR3 spans 14 amino acids. Germline CDR1 reads MNHEY; CDR2 reads SVGAGI. V shed 5 bases and J 5 bases; nucleotides not matched to a gene: 7. As DNA, the CDR3 is TGTGCCAGCAGTCCCGGACAGGGTCAATATGGCTACACCTTC. It is translated as CASSPGQGQYGYTF.

The gene calls are TRBV27 and TRBJ2-2, with D maybe TRBD1 (6 bases). Trimming removed 3 bases from V and 5 bases from J, with 22 bases in between. The CDR3 totals 18 residues. The V gene's germline CDR1 is MNHEY and CDR2 SMNVEV (reference sequence). The chain's CDR3 is CASSLSSPNRVRTGELFF. CDR3 nucleotide sequence: TGTGCCAGCAGTTTGTCTTCCCCGAACAGGGTACGGACCGGGGAGCTGTTTTTT.

This chain uses TRBV2 with TRBJ1-6, with TRBD1 matching over 7 bases. The germline V gene encodes CDR1 SNHLY and CDR2 FYNNEI. The CDR3 loop spans 15 amino acids. J gave up 2 bases and V 6 bases, and 4 bases lay outside the gene matches. This chain's CDR3 is CASSRQGPYNSPLHF. In DNA form, the CDR3 reads TGTGCCAGCAGCCGACAGGGCCCCTATAATTCACCCCTCCACTTT.

The chain's CDR3 is CASRETSSYGYTF. The CDR3 DNA reads as TGTGCCAGCAGGGAAACGAGTAGCTATGGCTACACCTTC. V gene TRBV2 combines with J gene TRBJ1-2; D is unclear. The germline CDR1 and CDR2 sequences are SNHLY and FYNNEI. The CDR3 runs to 13 residues. Trimming took 6 bases from V and 4 from J, leaving 12 bases between them.

V and J are TRBV6-6 and TRBJ1-2; no clear D gene. The V and J ends lost 8 bases and 7 bases respectively, with 20 bases between them. CDR3 length: 14 amino acids. The germline V gene encodes CDR1 MNHNY and CDR2 SVGAGI (reference sequence). This CDR3 reads CASSAELGVVGYTF. CDR3 coding DNA: TGTGCCAGCTCGGCGGAGCTCGGGGTGGTTGGCTACACCTTC.

The CDR3 bases are TGTGCCAGCAGCTCAACAGGGAAGTACACCGGGGAGCTGTTTTTT. Protein sequence: CASSSTGKYTGELFF. The V gene is TRBV11-2, the J gene TRBJ2-2; D possibly corresponds to TRBD1 (6 bases). Trimming stripped 4 bases from V and 3 bases from J, with 12 bases between. Germline V lookup: CDR1 SGHAT, CDR2 FQNNGV. This CDR3 has 15 amino acids.

This chain uses TRBV7-9 with TRBJ1-1, with D unresolved. CDR3 length: 12 amino acids. Germline values: CDR1 SEHNR, CDR2 FQNEAQ (reference sequence). V shed 7 bases and J shed 1 base, with 7 bases lying between them. The CDR3 loop is CASKSGNTEAFF. CDR3 coding DNA: TGTGCCAGCAAATCAGGGAACACTGAAGCTTTCTTT.

The chain is built from TRBV19 and TRBJ2-2; 9 nucleotides match TRBD1. CDR1 and CDR2 from the germline V gene are LNHDA and SQIVND (reference sequence). This CDR3 comprises 14 residues. The J segment lost 2 bases and the V segment lost 11 bases, leaving 6 bases of the junction unmatched. As DNA, the CDR3 is TGTGCCTCCAGACAGGGGGGCAACACCGGGGAGCTGTTTTTT. Translated: CASRQGGNTGELFF.

The genes are TRBV18 and TRBJ1-4, with 12 bases lining up with TRBD1. The germline CDR1 and CDR2 sequences are KGHSH and LQKENI. Losses at the gene ends were 1 base for V and 7 bases for J; bases not matched to a gene: 7. The CDR3 runs to 17 residues. Here the CDR3 DNA reads TGTGCCAGCTCACCACAATCACCGGGACAGGGGGCTGAAAAACTGTTTTTT. It translates to CASSPQSPGQGAEKLFF.

The chain joins TRBV7-6 to TRBJ2-5; 10 bases are a match to TRBD1. The DNA end is more similar to TRBJ2-7, so the J call may be wrong. In germline, CDR1 is SGHVS, CDR2 FNYEAQ. The CDR3 has 15 residues. The DNA of the CDR3 is TGTGCCAGCAGCTTACTGACAGGGGGCGGCTACGAGCAGTACTTC. Translation gives CASSLLTGGGYEQYF.

The rearrangement links TRBV4-1 to TRBJ2-3; TRBD2 is a possible D gene (5 bases). Trimming shortened V by 0 bases and J by 8 bases, and 24 bases separated the two germline ends. This CDR3 contains 18 residues. Germline V CDR1 and CDR2: MGHRA, YSYEKL. The DNA of the CDR3 is TGCGCCAGCAGCCAAGATCGCAGCGGAAGGACTCTGAAGGGTACGCAGTATTTT. Its translation is CASSQDRSGRTLKGTQYF.

The chain links TRBV19 to TRBJ1-1; TRBD1 might be the D (6 bases). The CDR3 contains 12 residues. V shed 8 bases and J shed 6 bases, with 13 bases lying between them. Germline V gene data show CDR1 as LNHDA and CDR2 as SQIVND (reference sequence). CDR3 region: CASSRGLSEAFF. CDR3 coding DNA: TGTGCCAGTTCAAGGGGGTTATCTGAAGCTTTCTTT.

This sequence joins TRBV7-9 and TRBJ2-7, with a possible D match to TRBD2 (5 bases). The CDR3 sequence is 14 residues long. Trimming pared 2 bases from V and 6 bases from J, leaving 14 bases between. CDR1 and CDR2 from the germline V gene are SEHNR and FQNEAQ (reference sequence). The chain's CDR3 is CASSLYGERTEQYF. The CDR3 region has the DNA TGTGCCAGCAGCTTATATGGGGAGCGGACCGAGCAGTACTTC.

The chain links TRBV5-1 to TRBJ1-4; tentatively, D is TRBD1 (6 bases). V lost 3 bases and J 2 bases, leaving 20 bases between the germline ends. The CDR3 covers 18 residues. The germline CDR1 and CDR2 sequences are SGHRS and YFSETQ. Here the CDR3 DNA reads TGCGCCAGCAGCTACGAAACAGGGAGTGCGGCCACTAATGAAAAACTGTTTTTT. Its protein product is CASSYETGSAATNEKLFF.

J is TRBJ1-4 and V is TRBV2; TRBD1 might be the D (6 bases). V dropped 6 bases and J dropped 11 bases, with 22 bases sitting between them. Germline CDR1 is SNHLY and CDR2 is FYNNEI. The CDR3 extends over 15 amino acids. The CDR3 spells CASRRQEATWDKLFF. CDR3 bases: TGTGCCAGCAGAAGACAGGAAGCTACCTGGGACAAACTGTTTTTT.

The chain uses TRBV6-5 and TRBJ1-4, with a tentative D call TRBD1 (6 bases). The ends were cut back, 9 bases at V and 6 bases at J, with 17 bases in the middle. Germline V gene sequence: CDR1 MNHEY, CDR2 SVGAGI. The CDR3 length is 14 residues. This CDR3 is CASYPTGRDEKLFF. DNA for the CDR3: TGTGCCAGTTACCCAACAGGGCGTGATGAAAAACTGTTTTTT.

The gene calls are TRBV6-5 and TRBJ1-3; 9 positions match TRBD1. Germline V gene data show CDR1 as MNHEY and CDR2 as SVGAGI. The CDR3 runs to 15 residues. V shed 6 bases and J 4 bases; nucleotides not matched to a gene: 7. The CDR3 loop is CASSPLTGGGNTIYF. DNA of the CDR3: TGTGCCAGCAGCCCATTAACAGGGGGCGGAAACACCATATATTTT.

The chain recombines TRBV15 with TRBJ2-3; TRBD2 agrees at 7 bases. The CDR3 runs 14 residues. Looked up from germline, CDR1 is LNHNV and CDR2 is YYDKDF (reference sequence). V lost 0 bases and J lost 5; bases outside the gene matches: 2. The CDR3 DNA is TGTGCCACCAGCAGAGATCCGGGAGGAGATACGCAGTATTTT. It is translated as CATSRDPGGDTQYF.

The rearrangement links TRBV2 to TRBJ2-5; TRBD2 aligns across 7 bases. The V and J ends lost 6 bases and 1 base, in that order; junction bases with no gene match: 5. The CDR3 runs 14 residues. In germline, CDR1 is SNHLY, CDR2 FYNNEI. The CDR3 bases are TGTGCCAGCAGAGTCAGCGGGGCCCAAGAGACCCAGTACTTC. Amino acids: CASRVSGAQETQYF. Full variable domain (rest looked up from reference TRBV2 and TRBJ2-5): EPEVTQTPSHQVTQMGQEVILRCVPISNHLYFYWYRQILGQKVEFLVSFYNNEISEKSEIFDDQFSVERPDGSNFTLKIRSTKLEDSAMYFCASRVSGAQETQYFGPGTRLLVL.

This chain connects TRBV30 to TRBJ2-7, with a possible D match to TRBD1 (6 bases). The CDR3 has 14 amino acids. V lost 5 bases and J 5 bases, leaving 19 bases between the germline ends. Looked up from germline, CDR1 is GTSNPN and CDR2 is SVGIG (reference sequence). The CDR3 is CAWGINRVGDEQYF. The CDR3 nucleotides are TGTGCCTGGGGAATCAACAGGGTGGGGGACGAGCAGTACTTC.

The chain joins TRBV2 to TRBJ2-5; TRBD1 aligns across 10 bases. CDR1 and CDR2 from the germline V gene are SNHLY and FYNNEI. V was clipped by 4 bases and J by 4 bases; unmatched bases: 9. The CDR3 length is 16 residues. The CDR3 protein is CASSGRQGAMRETQYF. The CDR3 DNA sequence: TGTGCCAGCAGTGGGCGACAGGGGGCGATGAGAGAGACCCAGTACTTC. The full variable domain, with the rest looked up from reference TRBV2 and TRBJ2-5, is EPEVTQTPSHQVTQMGQEVILRCVPISNHLYFYWYRQILGQKVEFLVSFYNNEISEKSEIFDDQFSVERPDGSNFTLKIRSTKLEDSAMYFCASSGRQGAMRETQYFGPGTRLLVL.

V and J are TRBV10-3 and TRBJ2-5; 10 bases align to TRBD1. CDR1 ENHRY and CDR2 SYGVKD come from the germline V gene. The CDR3 sequence is 13 residues long. The V gene end was trimmed by 10 bases and the J gene end by 4 bases; junction bases not matched to a gene: 6. The CDR3 DNA sequence: TGTGCCACCGACAGGGGGCTGGGAGAGACCCAGTACTTC. Residues: CATDRGLGETQYF.